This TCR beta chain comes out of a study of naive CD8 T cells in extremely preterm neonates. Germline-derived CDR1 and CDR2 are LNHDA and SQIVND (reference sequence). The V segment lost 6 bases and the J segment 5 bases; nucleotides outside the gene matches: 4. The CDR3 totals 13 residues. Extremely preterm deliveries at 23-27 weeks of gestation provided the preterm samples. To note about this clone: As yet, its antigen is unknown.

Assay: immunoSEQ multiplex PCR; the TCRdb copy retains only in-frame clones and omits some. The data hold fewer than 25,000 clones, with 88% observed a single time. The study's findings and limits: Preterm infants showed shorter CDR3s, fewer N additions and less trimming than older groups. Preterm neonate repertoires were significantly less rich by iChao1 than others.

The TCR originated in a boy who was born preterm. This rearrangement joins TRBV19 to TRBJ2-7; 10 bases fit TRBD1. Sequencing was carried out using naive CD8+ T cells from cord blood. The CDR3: CASRGDRGNEQYF. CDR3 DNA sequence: TGTGCCAGTAGGGGGGACAGGGGAAACGAGCAGTACTTC.